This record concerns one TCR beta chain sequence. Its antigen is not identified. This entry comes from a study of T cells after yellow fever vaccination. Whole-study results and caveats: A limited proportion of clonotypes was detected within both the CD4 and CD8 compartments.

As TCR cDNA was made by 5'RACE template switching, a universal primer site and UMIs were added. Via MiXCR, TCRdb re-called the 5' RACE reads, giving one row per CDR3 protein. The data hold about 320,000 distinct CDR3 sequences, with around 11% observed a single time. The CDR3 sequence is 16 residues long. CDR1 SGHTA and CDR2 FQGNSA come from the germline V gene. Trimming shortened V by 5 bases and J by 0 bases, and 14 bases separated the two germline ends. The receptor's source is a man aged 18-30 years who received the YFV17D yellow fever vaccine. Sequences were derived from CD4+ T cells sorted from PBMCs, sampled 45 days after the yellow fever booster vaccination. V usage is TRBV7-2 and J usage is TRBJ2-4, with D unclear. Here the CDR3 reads CASSPSFFLAKNIQYF. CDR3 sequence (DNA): TGTGCCAGCAGCCCCTCCTTTTTCCTAGCCAAAAACATTCAGTACTTC.